The source of this T cell receptor (beta chain) is a study of T cell responses to AZD1222 COVID-19 vaccine. Germline values: CDR1 SGHNT, CDR2 YYREEE (reference sequence). J was trimmed by 7 bases and V by 4 bases; bases with no gene match: 6. CDR3 length: 15 residues. Timing groups of about 4 and about 12 weeks for second doses were pooled. Study outcomes and limitations: As reported, nearly half of all spike-specific TCRs target variant regions that are unmutated. Donors, mostly white British, included more females; clonal diversity was possibly underestimated.

Data came from immunoSEQ multiplex PCR; TCRdb stores just in-frame clones and leaves some out. The table shows roughly 110,000 clones, with roughly 90% occurring only once. This clone was counted a single time. The target antigen is unknown. The J gene is TRBJ2-1, the V gene TRBV5-4, with 12 bases aligning to TRBD2. The sequencing here drew on peripheral blood, taken 28 days after the second AZD1222 dose. The sequence derives from an adult who received the AZD1222 COVID-19 vaccine. The CDR3 reads CASSPGLAGSNEQFF. In nucleotides, the CDR3 is TGTGCCAGCAGCCCGGGACTAGCGGGTAGTAATGAGCAGTTCTTC.